Given below is one TCR beta chain in context. The entry originates in a study of lymphopenia after photon versus proton radiotherapy. The CDR3 has 14 amino acids. With V trimmed by 5 bases and J by 5 bases, 8 bases remained unmatched. Germline CDR1 reads MNHEY; CDR2 reads SMNVEV (reference sequence). Sequencing used immunoSEQ multiplex PCR; TCRdb keeps in-frame clones, though not all of them. The sample records 53,000 or so clones, 65% to 85% being singletons. Sequenced material: peripheral blood, taken from a patient treated with photon-based radiotherapy. The source of this sequence is a man in his fifties or sixties with gastric cancer. The chain carries TRBV27 and TRBJ1-2; 7 nucleotides align to TRBD1. DNA of the CDR3: TGTGCCAGCAGTGAGGGCCTCAGGGGGTATGGCTACACCTTC. This sequence encodes CASSEGLRGYGYTF.